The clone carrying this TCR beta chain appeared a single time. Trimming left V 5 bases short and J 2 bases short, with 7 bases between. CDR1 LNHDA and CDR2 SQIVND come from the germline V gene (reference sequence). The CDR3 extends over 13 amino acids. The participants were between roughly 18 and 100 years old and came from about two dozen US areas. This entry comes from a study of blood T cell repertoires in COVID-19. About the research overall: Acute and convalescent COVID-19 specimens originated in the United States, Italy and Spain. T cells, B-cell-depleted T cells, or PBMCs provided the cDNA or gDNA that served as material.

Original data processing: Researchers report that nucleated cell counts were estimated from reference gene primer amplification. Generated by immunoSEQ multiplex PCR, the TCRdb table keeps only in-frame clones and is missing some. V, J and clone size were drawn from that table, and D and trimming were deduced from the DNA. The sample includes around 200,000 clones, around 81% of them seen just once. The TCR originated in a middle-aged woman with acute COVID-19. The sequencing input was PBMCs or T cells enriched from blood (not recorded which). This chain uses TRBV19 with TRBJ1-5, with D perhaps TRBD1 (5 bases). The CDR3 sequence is CASSQGGNQPQHF. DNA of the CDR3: TGTGCCAGTAGTCAGGGCGGCAATCAGCCCCAGCATTTT.